A single sample is the source of the 30 T cell receptor beta chains below, sequenced in a study of T cells in localized non-small cell lung cancer. Only in-frame clones appear in the TCRdb table, and some are missing; sequencing was by immunoSEQ multiplex PCR. This table has about 33,000 clones, about nine tenths appearing once. Material: peripheral blood mononuclear cells, obtained before any cancer treatment. These receptors originate from a man aged 35-75 years with stage III lung adenocarcinoma.

This rearrangement joins TRBV5-1 to TRBJ2-7, with D possibly TRBD2 on 6 matching bases. Trimming removed 0 bases from V and 1 base from J, with 11 bases in between. The CDR3 is 15 amino acids. CDR1 and CDR2 from the germline V gene are SGHRS and YFSETQ. CDR3 nucleotides: TGCGCCAGCAGCTTGGCCGGGGGTTTGTCCTACGAGCAGTACTTC. Protein sequence: CASSLAGGLSYEQYF.

The V and J genes are TRBV15 and TRBJ2-2; D unresolved. The V end was cut by 5 bases, the J end by 4 bases, with 5 bases between. In germline, CDR1 is LNHNV, CDR2 YYDKDF (reference sequence). This CDR3 has 12 amino acids. The CDR3 DNA sequence: TGTGCCACCAGCGTCCTCACCGGGGAGCTGTTTTTT. It yields the protein CATSVLTGELFF.

The chain couples TRBV29-1 to TRBJ2-5, with a possible D match to TRBD2 (5 bases). CDR1 is SQVTM, CDR2 ANQGSEA, per germline. The V end was cut by 3 bases, the J end by 10 bases, with 15 bases between. The CDR3 covers 12 residues. CDR3 protein: CSVENVIGDQYF. The CDR3 DNA reads as TGCAGCGTTGAGAACGTTATCGGGGACCAGTACTTC.

In its sample, this clone was seen once. The V call is TRBV4-3, the J call TRBJ2-2, with TRBD1 identical over 10 bases. J lost 4 bases, V lost 1 base, and 15 bases had no gene match. The CDR3 extends over 20 amino acids. Germline V gene sequence: CDR1 LGHNA, CDR2 YSLEER. This chain's CDR3 is CASSQGETGGRRLVTGELFF. CDR3 DNA sequence: TGCGCCAGCAGCCAAGGGGAGACAGGGGGCAGGCGATTAGTCACCGGGGAGCTGTTTTTT.

The chain uses TRBV4-1 and TRBJ2-3; TRBD1 matches 11 bases. The germline gives CDR1 MGHRA, CDR2 YSYEKL. V shed 5 bases, J shed 4 bases, and the junction held 5 bases outside the gene matches. This CDR3 is built from 15 residues. The CDR3 here is CASSSGTGGPDTQYF. The CDR3 DNA follows: TGCGCCAGCAGCTCCGGGACAGGGGGTCCAGATACGCAGTATTTT.

V and J are TRBV29-1 and TRBJ1-3, with D uncertain. Germline V lookup: CDR1 SQVTM, CDR2 ANQGSEA. CDR3 size: 12 residues. V dropped 4 bases and J dropped 3 bases, with 7 bases sitting between them. This CDR3 reads CSVGDNGNTIYF. The CDR3, as DNA: TGCAGCGTTGGAGACAATGGAAACACCATATATTTT.

The rearrangement links TRBV7-3 to TRBJ2-1; no firm D call. The CDR3 has 14 amino acids. CDR1 and CDR2 from the germline V gene are SGHTA and FQGTGA. V lost 2 bases and J lost 5, with 10 bases in between. The CDR3 DNA sequence: TGTGCCAGCAGCTTAGGCGGCCCTGACAATGAGCAGTTCTTC. It yields the protein CASSLGGPDNEQFF.

The chain recombines TRBV6-1 with TRBJ2-2; weak D call: TRBD1 (6 bases). There are 12 residues in the CDR3. V gave up 6 bases and J gave up 5 bases, with 7 bases separating them. Germline V CDR1 and CDR2: MNHNS, SASEGT. The CDR3 is CASRQGTGELFF. DNA for the CDR3: TGTGCCAGCAGGCAGGGGACCGGGGAGCTGTTTTTT.

In its sample, this clone was seen a few times. The chain joins TRBV7-9 to TRBJ2-3; D unresolved. The CDR3 has 12 amino acids. The V end was cut by 4 bases, the J end by 12 bases, with 14 bases between. The V gene's germline CDR1 is SEHNR and CDR2 FQNEAQ (reference sequence). CDR3 sequence (DNA): TGTGCCAGCAGCTCTGGATTCAACCCTCAGTATTTT. Translating gives CASSSGFNPQYF.

The rearrangement uses TRBV11-3 and TRBJ1-1; D ambiguous. Germline CDR1 SGHNT, CDR2 YENEEA. V shed 1 base and J shed 6 bases, with 9 bases lying between them. This CDR3 comprises 13 residues. CDR3 nucleotides: TGTGCCAGCAGCTTAGGACGCGGGGCTGAAGCTTTCTTT. Amino acid sequence: CASSLGRGAEAFF. Full variable domain (rest looked up from reference TRBV11-3 and TRBJ1-1): EAGVVQSPRYKIIEKKQPVAFWCNPISGHNTLYWYLQNLGQGPELLIRYENEEAVDDSQLPKDRFSAERLKGVDSTLKIQPAELGDSAVYLCASSLGRGAEAFFGQGTRLTVV.

In DNA form, the CDR3 reads TGCGCCAGCCCGAACTTGAACGGGGAGCTGTTTTTT. It encodes CASPNLNGELFF. The chain carries TRBV10-2 and TRBJ2-2; D uncertain. V was trimmed by 8 bases and J by 7 bases, leaving 11 bases between them. The CDR3 has 12 residues. Germline V gene sequence: CDR1 WSHSY, CDR2 SAAADI.

The CDR3 sequence is CASSTGPQVSGFQYF. For the CDR3, the DNA is TGTGCCAGCAGCACCGGGCCTCAGGTGTCTGGGTTCCAGTACTTC. This chain joins TRBV7-2 and TRBJ2-5; D remains ambiguous. Looked up from germline, CDR1 is SGHTA and CDR2 is FQGNSA. Trimming cost V 5 bases and J 10 bases, with 23 bases left between them. This CDR3 has 15 residues.

In its sample, this clone was seen a few times. The genes are TRBV5-1 and TRBJ2-3, with a tentative D call TRBD1 (5 bases). Trimming left V 0 bases short and J 3 bases short, with 11 bases between. CDR3 length: 15 amino acids. Germline V CDR1 and CDR2: SGHRS, YFSETQ. The CDR3 nucleotides read TGCGCCAGCAGCTTGGGGCAGGGTGGAACAGATACGCAGTATTTT. This sequence encodes CASSLGQGGTDTQYF. The full variable domain, its missing parts supplied by reference TRBV5-1 and TRBJ2-3, is KAGVTQTPRYLIKTRGQQVTLSCSPISGHRSVSWYQQTPGQGLQFLFEYFSETQRNKGNFPGRFSGRQFSNSRSEMNVSTLELGDSALYLCASSLGQGGTDTQYFGPGTRLTVL.

The gene calls are TRBV30 and TRBJ1-6, with D maybe TRBD1 (5 bases). In germline, CDR1 is GTSNPN, CDR2 SVGIG (reference sequence). Trimming cost V 5 bases and J 0 bases, with 8 bases left between them. This CDR3 has 14 residues. The CDR3 nucleotides are TGTGCCTGGGGGGGGTACTCCTATAATTCACCCCTCCACTTT. It is translated as CAWGGYSYNSPLHF. Together with reference TRBV30 and TRBJ1-6, the CDR3 gives the full variable domain: SQTIHQWPATLVQPVGSPLSLECTVEGTSNPNLYWYRQAAGRGLQLLFYSVGIGQISSEVPQNLSASRPQDRQFILSSKKLLLSDSGFYLCAWGGYSYNSPLHFGNGTRLTVT.

V usage is TRBV15 and J usage is TRBJ1-4; TRBD1 might be the D (5 bases). The CDR3 runs to 15 residues. Trimming removed 5 bases from V and 2 bases from J, with 12 bases in between. Germline-derived CDR1 and CDR2 are LNHNV and YYDKDF (reference sequence). The CDR3 DNA is TGTGCCACCAGCCAGCTGGGGGGGACTAATGAAAAACTGTTTTTT. Translated: CATSQLGGTNEKLFF.

This chain joins TRBV7-2 and TRBJ2-5; a weak D match, TRBD2 (6 bases). Trimming pared 7 bases from V and 2 bases from J, leaving 20 bases between. The CDR3 contains 16 residues. Germline V gene data show CDR1 as SGHTA and CDR2 as FQGNSA. The CDR3 DNA is TGTGCCAGCACCTTCAGACCAGGCGGGACTCAAGAGACCCAGTACTTC. This codes for CASTFRPGGTQETQYF.

The chain has TRBV23-1 and TRBJ2-6, with D hard to call. TRBV23-1 is flagged as an ORF with uncertain function. Trimming stripped 5 bases from V and 5 bases from J, with 22 bases between. This CDR3 is built from 18 residues. The CDR3 here is CASSKIITQQSRANVLTF. CDR3 bases: TGCGCCAGCAGTAAAATTATTACGCAACAAAGTCGGGCCAACGTCCTGACTTTC.

This chain connects TRBV19 to TRBJ1-5; D is undetermined. Germline V gene lookup returns CDR1 LNHDA and CDR2 SQIVND (reference sequence). The CDR3 covers 15 residues. Trimming cost V 1 base and J 4 bases, with 11 bases left between them. CDR3 sequence (DNA): TGTGCCAGTAGTATAGGGGGAGGAAGAAATCAGCCCCAGCATTTT. Amino acid sequence: CASSIGGGRNQPQHF.

The chain has TRBV5-1 and TRBJ1-2; 7 nucleotides align to TRBD1. Germline V CDR1 and CDR2: SGHRS, YFSETQ. CDR3 length equals 14 residues. With V trimmed by 3 bases and J by 2 bases, 4 bases remained unmatched. As DNA, the CDR3 is TGCGCCAGCAGCTGGGACAGAAAAAACTATGGCTACACCTTC. Translation: CASSWDRKNYGYTF.

This chain links TRBV19 with TRBJ1-2; D ambiguous. Trimming removed 4 bases from V and 8 bases from J, with 14 bases in between. Germline assignment: CDR1 LNHDA and CDR2 SQIVND (reference sequence). The CDR3 loop spans 13 amino acids. Written as DNA, the CDR3 is TGTGCCAGTAGTACCAGCGGACGGAGGGGCTACACCTTC. Translation: CASSTSGRRGYTF. The complete variable domain, with remaining parts taken from reference TRBV19 and TRBJ1-2, reads DGGITQSPKYLFRKEGQNVTLSCEQNLNHDAMYWYRQDPGQGLRLIYYSQIVNDFQKGDIAEGYSVSREKKESFPLTVTSAQKNPTAFYLCASSTSGRRGYTFGSGTRLTVV.

The V gene is TRBV5-6, the J gene TRBJ2-2; no clear D gene. Germline values: CDR1 SGHDT, CDR2 YYEEEE. CDR3 length: 14 residues. Trimming removed 5 bases at V and 2 bases at J, with 10 bases between. CDR3 nucleotide sequence: TGTGCCAGCAGTTTGACAAGAAACACCGGGGAGCTGTTTTTT. Its translation: CASSLTRNTGELFF.

The genes are TRBV2 and TRBJ1-2; D perhaps matches TRBD1 (6 bases). V was cut by 1 base and J by 3 bases, with 12 bases left in between. This CDR3 comprises 15 residues. The V gene's germline CDR1 is SNHLY and CDR2 FYNNEI. CDR3 residues: CASSEEQGPHYGYTF. The CDR3 bases are TGTGCCAGCAGTGAAGAACAGGGACCTCACTATGGCTACACCTTC.

The J gene is TRBJ2-7, the V gene TRBV2; weak D call: TRBD1 (6 bases). The CDR3 runs to 12 residues. Trimming took off 5 bases at V and 6 bases at J, with 11 bases between the two ends. Looked up from germline, CDR1 is SNHLY and CDR2 is FYNNEI. This chain's CDR3 is CASSTGFSEQYF. In DNA, the CDR3 is TGTGCCAGCAGTACAGGGTTCAGCGAGCAGTACTTC.

The chain is built from TRBV10-3 and TRBJ2-7, with 12 bases fitting TRBD2. CDR1 is ENHRY and CDR2 is SYGVKD in the germline V gene. CDR3 length equals 20 residues. J lost 0 bases, V lost 0 bases, and 12 bases had no gene match. The CDR3 loop is CAISESGLAGGLGSSYEQYF. CDR3 nucleotides: TGTGCCATCAGTGAGTCGGGACTAGCGGGCGGGTTAGGGAGCTCCTACGAGCAGTACTTC.

The chain couples TRBV18 to TRBJ1-4, with D possibly matching TRBD1 (5 bases). Trimming took off 3 bases at V and 7 bases at J, with 9 bases between the two ends. Looked up from germline, CDR1 is KGHSH and CDR2 is LQKENI. The CDR3 length is 13 residues. CDR3 protein: CASSPERGEKLFF. The CDR3 coding sequence is TGTGCCAGCTCACCTGAGAGGGGTGAAAAACTGTTTTTT.

The chain is built from TRBV9 and TRBJ2-5; D may be TRBD1 (6 bases). The V end was cut by 5 bases, the J end by 5 bases, with 19 bases between. This CDR3 has 15 amino acids. Germline V CDR1 and CDR2: SGDLS, YYNGEE. This chain's CDR3 is CASSFGTTNRETQYF. CDR3 sequence (DNA): TGTGCCAGCAGTTTCGGGACAACAAACCGGGAGACCCAGTACTTC.

The chain is built from TRBV15 and TRBJ1-2; D is ambiguous. V was trimmed by 0 bases and J by 2 bases, leaving 16 bases between them. The CDR3 is made up of 17 amino acids. CDR1 LNHNV and CDR2 YYDKDF come from the germline V gene (reference sequence). The CDR3 nucleotides are TGTGCCACCAGCAGAGATTTAGGAGGGAAAAAGAACTATGGCTACACCTTC. Amino acids: CATSRDLGGKKNYGYTF.

The CDR3 loop reads CASSFDGGYNEQFF. The CDR3 DNA follows: TGTGCCAGCAGTTTCGACGGAGGGTACAATGAGCAGTTCTTC. The V call is TRBV6-5, the J call TRBJ2-1; tentatively, D is TRBD2 (6 bases). V dropped 4 bases and J dropped 4 bases, with 11 bases sitting between them. Per germline, CDR1 MNHEY and CDR2 SVGAGI. The length of the CDR3 is 14 residues.

This rearrangement joins TRBV7-8 to TRBJ1-1; 11 positions match TRBD1. The CDR3 is made up of 14 amino acids. V was clipped by 3 bases and J by 4 bases; unmatched bases: 1. Germline CDR1 and CDR2: SGHVS and FQNEAQ. The CDR3 spells CASSFGTGGTEAFF. The DNA of the CDR3 is TGTGCCAGCAGCTTTGGGACAGGGGGCACTGAAGCTTTCTTT.

The chain is built from TRBV5-1 and TRBJ1-1; tentatively, D is TRBD1 (6 bases). The germline V gene encodes CDR1 SGHRS and CDR2 YFSETQ. V was shortened by 4 bases and J by 0 bases, with 13 bases between the two germline ends. The CDR3 loop spans 15 amino acids. The CDR3 DNA is TGCGCCAGCAGCGTTCCGGGACAAATGAACACTGAAGCTTTCTTT. It translates to CASSVPGQMNTEAFF.